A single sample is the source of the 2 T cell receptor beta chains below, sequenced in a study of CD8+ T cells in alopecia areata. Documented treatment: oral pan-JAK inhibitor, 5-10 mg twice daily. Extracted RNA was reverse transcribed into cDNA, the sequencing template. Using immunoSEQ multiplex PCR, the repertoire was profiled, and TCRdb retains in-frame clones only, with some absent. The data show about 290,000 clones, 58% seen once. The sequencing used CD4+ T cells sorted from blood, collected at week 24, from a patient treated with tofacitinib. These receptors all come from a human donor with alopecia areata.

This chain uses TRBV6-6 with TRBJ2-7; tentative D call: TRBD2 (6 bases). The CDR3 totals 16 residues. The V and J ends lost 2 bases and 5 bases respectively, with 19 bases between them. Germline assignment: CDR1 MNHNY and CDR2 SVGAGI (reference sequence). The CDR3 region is CASSYQRLESFHEQYF. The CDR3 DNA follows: TGTGCCAGCAGTTACCAGCGACTAGAGTCTTTCCACGAGCAGTACTTC.

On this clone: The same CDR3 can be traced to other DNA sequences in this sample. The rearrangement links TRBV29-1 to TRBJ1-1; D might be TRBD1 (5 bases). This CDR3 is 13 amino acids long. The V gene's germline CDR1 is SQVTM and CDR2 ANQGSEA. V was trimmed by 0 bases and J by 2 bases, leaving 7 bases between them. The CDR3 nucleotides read TGCAGCGTTGAAGAGGGGGGAAACACTGAAGCTTTCTTT. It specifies CSVEEGGNTEAFF.